This T cell receptor (beta chain) was sequenced for a study of blood T cells in healthy people across ages. In the case of this clonotype: Germline and junction disagree at one end, which may indicate a read error.

Primers used in a second PCR of about 7 to 12 cycles were a sample-barcoded 5' primer and a J-beta primer mix. MiXCR, run by TCRdb on the 5' RACE reads, gives a single entry per CDR3 protein. Here the sample spans roughly 2 million distinct CDR3 sequences, roughly 50% being singletons. Germline assignment: CDR1 MNHEY and CDR2 SVGEGT. The CDR3 is 14 residues long. V is TRBV6-2 or TRBV6-3 and J is TRBJ2-7; the D call may be TRBD1 or TRBD2 (5 bases each). Sequencing input: blood. The TCR originated in a woman aged 40 to 50 in good health. This CDR3 reads CVSSYLGPPYEQYF. The CDR3, as DNA: TGTGTCAGCAGTTACCTGGGACCCCCATACGAGCAGTACTTC.